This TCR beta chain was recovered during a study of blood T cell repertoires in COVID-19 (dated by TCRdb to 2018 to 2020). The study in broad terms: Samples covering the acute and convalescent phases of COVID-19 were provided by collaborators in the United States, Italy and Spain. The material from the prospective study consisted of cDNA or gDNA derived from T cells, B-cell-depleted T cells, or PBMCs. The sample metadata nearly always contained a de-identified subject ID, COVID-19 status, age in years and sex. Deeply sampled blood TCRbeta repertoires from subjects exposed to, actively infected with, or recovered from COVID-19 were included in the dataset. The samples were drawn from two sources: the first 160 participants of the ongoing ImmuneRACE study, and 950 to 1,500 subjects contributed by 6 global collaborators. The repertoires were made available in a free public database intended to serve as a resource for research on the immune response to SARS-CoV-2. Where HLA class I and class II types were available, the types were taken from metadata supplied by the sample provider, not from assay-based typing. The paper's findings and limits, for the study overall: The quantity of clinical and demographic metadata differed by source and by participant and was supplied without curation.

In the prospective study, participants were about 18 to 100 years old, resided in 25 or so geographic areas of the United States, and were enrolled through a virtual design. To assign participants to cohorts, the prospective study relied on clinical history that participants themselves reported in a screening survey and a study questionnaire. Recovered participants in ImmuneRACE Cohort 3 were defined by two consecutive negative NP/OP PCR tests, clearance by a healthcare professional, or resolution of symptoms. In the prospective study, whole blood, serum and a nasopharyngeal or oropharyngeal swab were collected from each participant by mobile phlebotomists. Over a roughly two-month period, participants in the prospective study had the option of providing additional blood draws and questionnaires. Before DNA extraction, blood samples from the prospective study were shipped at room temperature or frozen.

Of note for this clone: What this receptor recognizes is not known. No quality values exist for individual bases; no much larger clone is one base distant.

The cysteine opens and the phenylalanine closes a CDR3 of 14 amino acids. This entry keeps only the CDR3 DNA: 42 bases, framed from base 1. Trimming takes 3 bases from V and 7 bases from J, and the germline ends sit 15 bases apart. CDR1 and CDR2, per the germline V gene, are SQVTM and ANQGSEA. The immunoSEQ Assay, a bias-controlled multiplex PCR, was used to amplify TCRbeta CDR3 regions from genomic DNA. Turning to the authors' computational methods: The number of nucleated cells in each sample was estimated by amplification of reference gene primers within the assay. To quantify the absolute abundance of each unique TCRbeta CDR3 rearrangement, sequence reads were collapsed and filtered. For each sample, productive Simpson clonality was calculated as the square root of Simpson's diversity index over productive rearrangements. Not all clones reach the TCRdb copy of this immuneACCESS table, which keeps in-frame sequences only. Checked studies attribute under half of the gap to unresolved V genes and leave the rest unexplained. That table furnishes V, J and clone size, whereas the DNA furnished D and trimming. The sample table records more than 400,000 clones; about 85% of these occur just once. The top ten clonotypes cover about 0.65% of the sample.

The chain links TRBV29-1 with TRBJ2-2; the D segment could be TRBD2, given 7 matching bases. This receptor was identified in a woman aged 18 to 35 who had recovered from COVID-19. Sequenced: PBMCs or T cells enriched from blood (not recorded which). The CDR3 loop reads CSVDIGGQGGELFF. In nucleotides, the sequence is TGCAGCGTTGATATCGGGGGGCAGGGCGGGGAGCTGTTTTTT.